Listed below are T cell receptor beta chains from one sample, sequenced in a study of a mutant IDH1 vaccine in newly diagnosed glioma. Assay: immunoSEQ multiplex PCR; the TCRdb copy retains only in-frame clones and omits some. Of approximately 92,000 clones in the sample, around 80% were seen once. Sequenced material: PBMCs, taken from a glioma patient treated with radiotherapy, temozolomide or both. The source of these receptors is a man aged 40-50 years with glioma. Both conserved end residues are part of each CDR3. D genes are given only for firm matches. Expanded clones are given a class, and other clones once, few, many or no size at all.

j_gene,len,v_gene,abundance,d_gene,CDR3nt,CDR3aa
TRBJ2-1,13,TRBV6-6,-,-,TGTGCCAGCAGTTACCCGGCACTAATTGAGCAGTTCTTC,CASSYPALIEQFF
TRBJ2-7,16,TRBV5-3,-,TRBD2,TGTGCCAGAAGCACTCCCCCTAGCGGTTACGATTACGAGCAGTACTTC,CARSTPPSGYDYEQYF
TRBJ2-7,16,TRBV5-4,-,TRBD2,TGTGCCAGCAGCCCCGGGACGGGACTAGGGACCTACGAGCAGTACTTC,CASSPGTGLGTYEQYF
TRBJ1-5,13,TRBV28,-,-,TGTGCCAGCAGTTTATTGGGGGCTCAGCCCCAGCATTTT,CASSLLGAQPQHF
TRBJ2-7,15,TRBV7-2,-,TRBD2,TGTGCCAGCAGGTATACTAGCGGGGATGGCTACGAGCAGTACTTC,CASRYTSGDGYEQYF
TRBJ2-2,17,TRBV2,-,TRBD2,TGTGCCAGCAGTGATTCGACTAGCGGGAGCCGGACCGGGGAGCTGTTTTTT,CASSDSTSGSRTGELFF
TRBJ2-7,14,TRBV4-1,-,TRBD1,TGCGCCAGCGGTCCGGACAGGGCATCCTACGAGCAGTACTTC,CASGPDRASYEQYF
TRBJ2-5,15,TRBV28,-,-,TGTGCCAGCAGTTTTTCCAGGGTGGGAAGAGAGACCCAGTACTTC,CASSFSRVGRETQYF
TRBJ1-4,15,TRBV21-1,-,-,TGTGCCAGCAGCAAAGAAGGGACGTTAGGTGAAAAACTGTTTTTT,CASSKEGTLGEKLFF
TRBJ2-2,15,TRBV19,once,-,TGTGCCAGTAGTATCGCGGAGGCGAACACCGGGGAGCTGTTTTTT,CASSIAEANTGELFF
TRBJ1-2,15,TRBV7-8,-,-,TGTGCCAGCAGCTTAGCGGTGGGGTCGGGCTATGGCTACACCTTC,CASSLAVGSGYGYTF
TRBJ2-2,16,TRBV6-1,-,TRBD2,TGTGCCAGCAGTGAAGGGGGCAGCGGGAGAGGCGGGGAGCTGTTTTTT,CASSEGGSGRGGELFF
TRBJ1-4,15,TRBV6-5,few,-,TGTGCCAGCAGTTACTCCGGCAGCAATAATGAAAAACTGTTTTTT,CASSYSGSNNEKLFF
TRBJ2-1,15,TRBV6-4,-,TRBD2,TGTGCCAGCAGTGAAGTTGCTAGCGGGGCCAATGAGCAGTTCTTC,CASSEVASGANEQFF
TRBJ1-1,15,TRBV4-3,once,-,TGCGCCAGCAGCCTGGAAATGGGCCGGAACACTGAAGCTTTCTTT,CASSLEMGRNTEAFF
TRBJ2-2,15,TRBV7-6,-,-,TGTGCCAGCAGCTTAGTCGAGGACTGGACCGGGGAGCTGTTTTTT,CASSLVEDWTGELFF
TRBJ1-1,13,TRBV10-3,few,TRBD1,TGTGCCATCTTGGACAGGTTGAACACTGAAGCTTTCTTT,CAILDRLNTEAFF
TRBJ1-2,13,TRBV6-5,few,-,TGTGCCAGCAGTTACGTGCTACAGAATGGCTACACCTTC,CASSYVLQNGYTF
TRBJ2-1,14,TRBV11-3,-,TRBD2,TGTGCCAGCAGCCCCGACGGGGGGTACAATGAGCAGTTCTTC,CASSPDGGYNEQFF
TRBJ2-3,12,TRBV30,-,-,TGTGCCTGGAGTGTGGGGGAAGATACGCAGTATTTT,CAWSVGEDTQYF
TRBJ1-2,16,TRBV15,-,TRBD1,TGTGCCACCAGCAGACCCGGGACAGGGGCACCCTATGGCTACACCTTC,CATSRPGTGAPYGYTF
TRBJ2-7,15,TRBV19,-,-,TGTGCCAGTAGTATATCCCCAGTATCGAGCTACGAGCAGTACTTC,CASSISPVSSYEQYF
TRBJ2-1,16,TRBV10-3,-,TRBD2,TGTGCCATCAGTGTGGGGGGAGCGGGGATTTACAATGAGCAGTTCTTC,CAISVGGAGIYNEQFF
TRBJ2-5,15,TRBV6-5,-,-,TGTGCCAGCAGTTACGGGGCAGGTATCCAAGAGACCCAGTACTTC,CASSYGAGIQETQYF
TRBJ1-3,14,TRBV4-2,-,-,TGTGCCAGCAGCCAAGTGGGCAGGGGAAACACCATATATTTT,CASSQVGRGNTIYF
TRBJ1-6,15,TRBV25-1,-,-,TGTGCCAGCAGCGGAGGACTGCACCTAGAATCACCCCTCCACTTT,CASSGGLHLESPLHF
TRBJ1-4,14,TRBV7-9,-,TRBD1,TGTGCCAGCAGCTCCGACAGGGGTGTTGAAAAACTGTTTTTT,CASSSDRGVEKLFF